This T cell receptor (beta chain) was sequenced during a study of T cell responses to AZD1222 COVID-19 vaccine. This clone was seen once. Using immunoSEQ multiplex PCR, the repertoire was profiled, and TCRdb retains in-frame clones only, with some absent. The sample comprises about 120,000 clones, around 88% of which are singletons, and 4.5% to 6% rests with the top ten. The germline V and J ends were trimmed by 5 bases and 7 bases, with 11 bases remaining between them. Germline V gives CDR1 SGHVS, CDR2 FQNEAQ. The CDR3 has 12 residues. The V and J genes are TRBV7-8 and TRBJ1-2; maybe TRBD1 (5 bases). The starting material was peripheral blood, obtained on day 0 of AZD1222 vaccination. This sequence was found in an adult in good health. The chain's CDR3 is CASSPTVVGYTF. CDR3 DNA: TGTGCCAGCAGCCCGACAGTAGTTGGCTACACCTTC.